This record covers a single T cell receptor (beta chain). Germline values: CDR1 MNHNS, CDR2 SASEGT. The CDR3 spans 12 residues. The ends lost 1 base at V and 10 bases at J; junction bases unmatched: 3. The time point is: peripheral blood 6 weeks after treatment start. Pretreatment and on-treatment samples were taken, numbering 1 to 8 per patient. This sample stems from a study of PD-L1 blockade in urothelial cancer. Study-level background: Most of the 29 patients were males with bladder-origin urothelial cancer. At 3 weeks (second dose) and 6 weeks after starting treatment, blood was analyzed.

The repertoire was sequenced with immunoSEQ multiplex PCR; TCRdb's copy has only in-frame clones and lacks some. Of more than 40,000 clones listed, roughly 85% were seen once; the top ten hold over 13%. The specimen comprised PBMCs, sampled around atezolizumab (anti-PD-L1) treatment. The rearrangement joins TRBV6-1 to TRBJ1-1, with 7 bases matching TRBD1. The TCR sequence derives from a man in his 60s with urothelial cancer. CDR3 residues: CASSEGQGRAFF. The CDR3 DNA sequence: TGTGCCAGCAGTGAAGGACAGGGTCGAGCTTTCTTT.